This T cell receptor (beta chain) emerged from a study of blood T cell repertoires in COVID-19. At the level of the study: Acute-phase and convalescent COVID-19 samples originated in the United States, Italy and Spain. The analysed material was cDNA or gDNA that came from T cells, B-cell-depleted T cells, or PBMCs.

The authors' processing: Estimates of nucleated cell counts were drawn from the amplification of reference gene primers. The data were produced by immunoSEQ multiplex PCR, yet TCRdb's version contains in-frame clones alone and is incomplete. Clonal size and the V and J genes are those of that table, whereas D and trimming came from the DNA. Of approximately 140,000 clones listed, roughly 85% were seen once; the top ten hold more than 7.5%. Seattle researchers signed up patients amid active infection and tracked them longitudinally. The CDR3 sequence is 14 residues long. Germline V gene lookup returns CDR1 KGHSH and CDR2 LQKENI. V dropped 4 bases and J dropped 4 bases, with 13 bases sitting between them.

The V call is TRBV18, the J call TRBJ1-1; no firm D call. The sample consisted of peripheral blood. The source of this sequence is a woman between 55 and 75 years old with COVID-19, enrolled during active disease. CDR3: CASSQSTRRTEAFF. CDR3 in DNA: TGTGCCAGCTCACAATCGACACGACGCACTGAAGCTTTCTTT. The full variable domain, rest sourced from reference TRBV18 and TRBJ1-1, is NAGVMQNPRHLVRRRGQEARLRCSPMKGHSHVYWYRQLPEEGLKFMVYLQKENIIDESGMPKERFSAEFPKEGPSILRIQQVVRGDSAAYFCASSQSTRRTEAFFGQGTRLTVV.